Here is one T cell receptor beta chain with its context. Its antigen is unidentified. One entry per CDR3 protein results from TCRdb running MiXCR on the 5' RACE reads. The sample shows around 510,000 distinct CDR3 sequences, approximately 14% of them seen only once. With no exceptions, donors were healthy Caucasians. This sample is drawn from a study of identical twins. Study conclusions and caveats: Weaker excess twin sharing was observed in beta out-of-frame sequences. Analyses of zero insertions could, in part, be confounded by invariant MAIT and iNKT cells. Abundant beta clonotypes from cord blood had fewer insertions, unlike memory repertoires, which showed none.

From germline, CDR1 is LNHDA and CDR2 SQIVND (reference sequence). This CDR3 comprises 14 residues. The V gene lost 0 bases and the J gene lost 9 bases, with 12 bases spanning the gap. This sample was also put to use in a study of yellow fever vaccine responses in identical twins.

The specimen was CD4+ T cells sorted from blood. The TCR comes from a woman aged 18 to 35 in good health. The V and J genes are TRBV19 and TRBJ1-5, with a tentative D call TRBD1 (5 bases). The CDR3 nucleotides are TGTGCCAGTAGTATAGATCCGGGGCCCCGGCCCCAGCATTTT. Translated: CASSIDPGPRPQHF.